This TCR beta chain was sequenced during a study of cytomegalovirus exposure and HLA in healthy donors. It was with 60 Vbeta and 13 Jbeta primers that the PCR ran. Libraries were prepared by immunoSEQ multiplex PCR; TCRdb keeps only in-frame clonotypes and omits some of them. The listing contains around 50,000 clones. Per the germline V gene, CDR1 is SGHVS and CDR2 is FQNEAQ. V was shortened by 1 base and J by 0 bases, with 6 bases between the two germline ends. The CDR3 extends over 14 amino acids. V gene TRBV7-8 combines with J gene TRBJ1-1; D not resolved. The source of this sequence is a woman in her forties or fifties in good health and CMV-seropositive. Source material: PBMCs. The CDR3 DNA reads TGTGCCAGCAGCTTAGTTTCTATGAACACTGAAGCTTTCTTT. Translating it yields CASSLVSMNTEAFF.